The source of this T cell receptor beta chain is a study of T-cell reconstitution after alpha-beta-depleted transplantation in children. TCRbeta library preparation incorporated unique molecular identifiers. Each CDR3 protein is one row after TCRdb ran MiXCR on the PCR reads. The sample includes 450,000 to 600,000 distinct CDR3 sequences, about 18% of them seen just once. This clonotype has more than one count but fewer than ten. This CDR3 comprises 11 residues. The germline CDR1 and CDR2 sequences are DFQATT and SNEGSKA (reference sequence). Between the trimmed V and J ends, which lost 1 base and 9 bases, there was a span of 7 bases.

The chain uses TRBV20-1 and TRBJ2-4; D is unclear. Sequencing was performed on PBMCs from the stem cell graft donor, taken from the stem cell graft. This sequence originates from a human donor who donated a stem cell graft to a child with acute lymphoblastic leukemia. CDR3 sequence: CSARAIPIQYF. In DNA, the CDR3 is TGCAGTGCTAGAGCTATCCCCATTCAGTACTTC.